A selection of T cell receptor beta chains follows, all from one sample in a study of blood T cell repertoires in COVID-19. Produced via immunoSEQ multiplex PCR; TCRdb's table is partial and in-frame only. Of around 230,000 clones listed, around four fifths were seen once; the top ten hold about 2.3%. Sequencing input: peripheral blood. The receptors here all came from a woman aged 40 to 50 with active or convalescent COVID-19. CDR3s include the opening cysteine and the closing phenylalanine or tryptophan. Each record gives: CDR3 DNA, CDR3 protein, J gene, V gene, D gene, clone size. A D gene is named only where the DNA matches it firmly. The size entry is marked missing in some rows and otherwise reads once, few, many or a size class.

TGTGCCAGCAGTGAAAACAGTCCCTACGAGCAGTACTTC,CASSENSPYEQYF,TRBJ2-7,TRBV2,-,-
TGTGCCAGTAGTATAATCCGGGGAAGGACTGAAGCTTTCTTT,CASSIIRGRTEAFF,TRBJ1-1,TRBV19,-,-
TGCAGCGTGAGCCGGGACACGAGCACAGATACGCAGTATTTT,CSVSRDTSTDTQYF,TRBJ2-3,TRBV29-1,-,once
TGTGCCACCAGTTCCGGGGGTCGCACTGAAGCTTTCTTT,CATSSGGRTEAFF,TRBJ1-1,TRBV24-1,-,-
TGTGCCAGCAGTTACTCTGTGGGGGGTGGCACTGAAGCTTTCTTT,CASSYSVGGGTEAFF,TRBJ1-1,TRBV6-5,-,-
TGCGCCAGCAGCCAAGATGGGACTGACTATGGCTACACCTTC,CASSQDGTDYGYTF,TRBJ1-2,TRBV4-3,-,-
TGTGCCAGCGTTGGATGGGAGGAAGCTTTCTTT,CASVGWEEAFF,TRBJ1-1,TRBV6-5,-,-
TGTGCCAGCAGTGCGGGCGGGAAGAACACCGGGGAGCTGTTTTTT,CASSAGGKNTGELFF,TRBJ2-2,TRBV2,-,-
TGTGCCAGCAGAGTTTCCGGGACAGGGGGCGCGGTTGGTGGCTACACCTTC,CASRVSGTGGAVGGYTF,TRBJ1-2,TRBV5-4,TRBD1,-
TGTGCCAGCAGTGGCGCGGGAGAGAATGAGCAGTTCTTC,CASSGAGENEQFF,TRBJ2-1,TRBV9,TRBD2,-
TGTGCCAGCAGCTTAGACGGGGCGCGGGATTATGGCTACACCTTC,CASSLDGARDYGYTF,TRBJ1-2,TRBV7-9,-,-
TGTGCCAGCAGTTTCCCAGGGAACGGAAACACCATATATTTT,CASSFPGNGNTIYF,TRBJ1-3,TRBV28,-,-
TGTGCTAGCAGCGTCGGACAGGGGGCGGCCGGGGAGCTGTTTTTT,CASSVGQGAAGELFF,TRBJ2-2,TRBV7-7,TRBD1,-
TGCAGCGTTGAAGATTGGAGGGGACCCTATGGCTACACCTTC,CSVEDWRGPYGYTF,TRBJ1-2,TRBV29-1,-,-
TGTGCCAGCAGCCAAGCGACAGGAGCGTACAATGAGCAGTTCTTC,CASSQATGAYNEQFF,TRBJ2-1,TRBV4-2,-,-
TGTGCCTGGAGTAGACCAAGGCGGGACACTGAAGCTTTCTTT,CAWSRPRRDTEAFF,TRBJ1-1,TRBV30,-,-
TGTGCCAGCAGTTTTCCCCCCCAAGGGGACTACGAGCAGTACTTC,CASSFPPQGDYEQYF,TRBJ2-7,TRBV6-5,-,-
TGTGCCAGCAGCTGGCGGCGGGGGGGCTTGGTCGAGCAGTACTTC,CASSWRRGGLVEQYF,TRBJ2-7,TRBV6-5,TRBD2,once
TGTGCCAGCAGCTCCGGGACAGGGGGATTGGACGAGCAGTACTTC,CASSSGTGGLDEQYF,TRBJ2-7,TRBV7-3,TRBD1,-
TGTGCCAGCAGCTTAGGCCCCTCGGAGGCGGAGACCCAGTACTTC,CASSLGPSEAETQYF,TRBJ2-5,TRBV11-3,-,-
TGTGCCAGCAGCTCCCTCCCCGGGGAAAACATTGAAAAACTGTTTTTT,CASSSLPGENIEKLFF,TRBJ1-4,TRBV7-9,-,-
TGCGCCAGCAACCCTGGGGGGGGCTCAACGGGCTACACCTTC,CASNPGGGSTGYTF,TRBJ1-2,TRBV5-1,-,-
TGTGCCAGCAGTTACTCGCGGACGGGAGTCTACAATGAGCAGTTCTTC,CASSYSRTGVYNEQFF,TRBJ2-1,TRBV6-5,-,-
TGCGCCAGCAGCTTGGAGGGACAGGGGAGTCAGCCCCAGCATTTT,CASSLEGQGSQPQHF,TRBJ1-5,TRBV5-1,TRBD1,-
TGTGCCAGCAGCGCCCGGACTAGCGGGGGGGCCAACGATGAGCAGTTCTTC,CASSARTSGGANDEQFF,TRBJ2-1,TRBV9,TRBD2,-
TGTGCCAGCAGCCTCTGGGGACTAGCGGGTGATACGCAGTATTTT,CASSLWGLAGDTQYF,TRBJ2-3,TRBV7-3,TRBD2,-
TGTGCCAGCAGCGGTAACTCCCGCAATCAGCCCCAGCATTTT,CASSGNSRNQPQHF,TRBJ1-5,TRBV7-9,-,-
TGTGCCAGCAGCTTAGGCGGGACAGGTTATGGCTACACCTTC,CASSLGGTGYGYTF,TRBJ1-2,TRBV7-2,TRBD1,-
TGTGCCAGCAATCACAGGATGAGCGACGAAGAGACCCAGTACTTC,CASNHRMSDEETQYF,TRBJ2-5,TRBV9,-,-
TGTGCCACCAGTGATTGGGGCCTGTCTGGGGTAGAGACCCAGTACTTC,CATSDWGLSGVETQYF,TRBJ2-5,TRBV24-1,-,-
TGCGCCAGTAGGACTAGCGGGCAAGAAGAGACCCAGTACTTC,CASRTSGQEETQYF,TRBJ2-5,TRBV5-1,TRBD2,-
TGTGCCAGCAGCCAAGATGCGAGGAACACTGAAGCTTTCTTT,CASSQDARNTEAFF,TRBJ1-1,TRBV4-2,-,-
TGTGCCAGCACCCAAGCGGGCGGTGCAGGCTACGAGCAGTACTTC,CASTQAGGAGYEQYF,TRBJ2-7,TRBV6-5,-,-
TGTGCCAGCCTGGAGGGGCTAGGGAGCACTGAAGCTTTCTTT,CASLEGLGSTEAFF,TRBJ1-1,TRBV11-3,-,-
TGCGCCAGCAGCCCCGCGGGGGAGACCCAGTACTTC,CASSPAGETQYF,TRBJ2-5,TRBV10-2,-,once
TGTGCCACCAGTGACCCACGAGGCCCCGGCAATGAGCAGTTCTTC,CATSDPRGPGNEQFF,TRBJ2-1,TRBV24-1,-,-
TGCGCCAGCAGCTTCTGGGAGACCACTGAAGCTTTCTTT,CASSFWETTEAFF,TRBJ1-1,TRBV5-1,-,-
TGTGCCAGCAGCTCCCCTAGCGGGGTGGGCACAGATACGCAGTATTTT,CASSSPSGVGTDTQYF,TRBJ2-3,TRBV7-6,TRBD2,-
TGTGCCAGCAGCTGGACAGGGGACACCGGGGAGCTGTTTTTT,CASSWTGDTGELFF,TRBJ2-2,TRBV5-5,TRBD1,-
TGTGCCAGCTCACCACCGCTAGCGGGAGGGACAGATACGCAGTATTTT,CASSPPLAGGTDTQYF,TRBJ2-3,TRBV18,TRBD2,-
TGCGCCAGCAGCCAAGATTTCGGGGTTACAGATACGCAGTATTTT,CASSQDFGVTDTQYF,TRBJ2-3,TRBV4-3,-,-
TGTGCCACCCCCTCGGGGAAGAAGCTCTACGAGCAGTACTTC,CATPSGKKLYEQYF,TRBJ2-7,TRBV24-1,-,-
TGTGCCAGCAGCCAAGATTTTGGACTAGTCAATGAGCAGTTCTTC,CASSQDFGLVNEQFF,TRBJ2-1,TRBV3-1/TRBV3-2,TRBD2,-
TGTGCCAGCAGACGAATTGGGCAGTCTAACTATGGCTACACCTTC,CASRRIGQSNYGYTF,TRBJ1-2,TRBV19,-,-
TGTGCCAGCAGCTTAGGAGTGAACAGGGGCACAGATACGCAGTATTTT,CASSLGVNRGTDTQYF,TRBJ2-3,TRBV7-2,-,-
TGTGCCAGCAGTAGACAGGGTCTGCAGGTCACCGGGGAGCTGTTTTTT,CASSRQGLQVTGELFF,TRBJ2-2,TRBV27,TRBD1,-
TGCGCCAGCAGCTTTGCCCTGGGAGAAGGGGGCTACACCTTC,CASSFALGEGGYTF,TRBJ1-2,TRBV5-1,-,-
TGTGCCAGCAGCTTAGCGGGAGCTCTGGTGGAGCTGTTTTTT,CASSLAGALVELFF,TRBJ2-2,TRBV7-9,-,-
TGTGCCAGCAGCACGACGGGGGTCCATAATTCACCCCTCCACTTT,CASSTTGVHNSPLHF,TRBJ1-6,TRBV2,-,-